This TCR beta chain was profiled in a study of T-cell memory formation after mild COVID-19. Findings and limits, study-wide: Some SARS-CoV-2-responding clones were already detected in memory before infection. CD4/CD8 balance characterized clones contracting day 15 to 85, and CD4+ skew characterized later expanders. In second-wave clones peaking day 37, SARS-CoV-2 specificity remained unconfirmed. Clones which contracted sat mainly in CM and EM if CD4+, and in EMRA if CD8+.

This clonotype was seen more than once but under ten times. Its antigen remains unknown. This CDR3 has 18 residues. V shed 0 bases and J 5 bases; nucleotides not matched to a gene: 16. Germline V gives CDR1 SGHVS, CDR2 FNYEAQ. Via MiXCR, TCRdb re-called the 5' RACE reads, giving one row per CDR3 protein. The repertoire holds about 450,000 distinct CDR3 sequences, with about a quarter as singletons. This TCR came from an adult woman who had mild COVID-19 (a few samples of this study predate the infection). Cell type and time point are not known. Sequenced input: PBMCs or a T cell subset sorted from them (not recorded which). The chain combines TRBV7-6 with TRBJ2-7; TRBD1 matches 7 bases. CDR3 nucleotide sequence: TGTGCCAGCAGCTTAGCTTGGACCGGGACAGATAATGGGGACGAGCAGTACTTC. Amino acid sequence: CASSLAWTGTDNGDEQYF.